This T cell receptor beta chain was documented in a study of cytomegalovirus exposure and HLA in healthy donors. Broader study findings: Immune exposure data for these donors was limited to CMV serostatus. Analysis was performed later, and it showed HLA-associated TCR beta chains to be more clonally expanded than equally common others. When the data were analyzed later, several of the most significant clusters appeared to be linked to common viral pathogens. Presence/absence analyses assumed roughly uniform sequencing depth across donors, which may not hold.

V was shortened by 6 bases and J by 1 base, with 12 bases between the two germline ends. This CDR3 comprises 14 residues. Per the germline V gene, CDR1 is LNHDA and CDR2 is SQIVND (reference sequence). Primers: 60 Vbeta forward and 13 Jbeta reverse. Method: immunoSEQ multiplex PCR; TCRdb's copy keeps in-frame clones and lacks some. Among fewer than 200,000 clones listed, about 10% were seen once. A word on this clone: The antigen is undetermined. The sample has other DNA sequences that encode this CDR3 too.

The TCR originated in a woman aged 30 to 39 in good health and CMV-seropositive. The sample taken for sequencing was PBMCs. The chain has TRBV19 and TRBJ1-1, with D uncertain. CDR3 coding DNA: TGTGCCAGTAGCTTGCGGGGTCAGAACACTGAAGCTTTCTTT. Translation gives CASSLRGQNTEAFF.